The 3 T cell receptor beta chains presented below share a single source sample, sequenced in a study of cytomegalovirus exposure and HLA in healthy donors. PCR primers comprised 60 Vbeta and 13 Jbeta primers. Assay: immunoSEQ multiplex PCR; the TCRdb copy retains only in-frame clones and omits some. The sample has 150,000 to 200,000 clones, approximately 80% seen once. Sequenced sample: PBMCs. All receptors come from a young woman in good health and CMV-seronegative.

The chain couples TRBV2 to TRBJ1-5; perhaps TRBD1 as D (5 bases). V was trimmed by 2 bases and J by 4 bases, leaving 9 bases between them. The CDR3 totals 14 residues. CDR1 and CDR2 from the germline V gene are SNHLY and FYNNEI. The DNA of the CDR3 is TGTGCCAGCAGTGAAAGGACAACTAATCAGCCCCAGCATTTT. The encoded protein is CASSERTTNQPQHF.

The rearrangement joins TRBV4-1 to TRBJ1-2; D gene ambiguous. Trimming stripped 0 bases from V and 4 bases from J, with 15 bases between. Looked up from germline, CDR1 is MGHRA and CDR2 is YSYEKL. This CDR3 spans 16 amino acids. CDR3 sequence reads: CASSQDESRRIYGYTF. DNA for the CDR3: TGCGCCAGCAGCCAAGATGAATCAAGGAGAATCTATGGCTACACCTTC.

As regards this clone: An end of the junction does not agree with germline; a read error may underlie this. V gene TRBV2 combines with J gene TRBJ1-2, with D possibly TRBD1 on 5 matching bases. The CDR3 is 13 amino acids. Germline V gene lookup returns CDR1 SNHLY and CDR2 FYNNEI. The CDR3 protein is CASSEQGNHGYTF. DNA for the CDR3: TGTGCCAGCAGTGAACAGGGTAACCATGGCTACACCTTC.